This TCR beta chain stems from a study of regulatory T cells in long-lasting Graves disease. Whole-study context: The study counted Graves' disease as persistent given over 5 years of antithyroid drugs and positive TSH receptor antibodies.

The CDR3 is 14 residues long. With 6 bases clipped from V and 5 bases from J, the junction kept 6 bases outside the gene matches. As concerns this clonotype: The target antigen is unknown.

Study-level results: Possibly, accuracy suffered from the small sample size. Thyroid tissue was not studied; only peripheral blood was. Persistent disease favored TRBV28, TRBJ1-2 and TRBJ2-5.

Time point specified: persistent/refractory GD, antithyroid drugs over 5 years with positive TRAb. Isolated PBMC RNA provided the starting material for the TCR library. Arm-PCR of CDR3 regions and iRepertoire HTBI primers were used to build TCR beta libraries. In TCRdb, the multiplex PCR reads were re-called with MiXCR into one record per CDR3 protein. The table includes 700,000 or so distinct CDR3 sequences, around 30% detected once. Source: peripheral blood mononuclear cells (PBMCs), taken when the disease was refractory, from a patient treated with antithyroid drugs. This TCR derives from a female donor with Graves disease. The chain joins TRBV12-3 or TRBV12-4 to TRBJ1-2, with 10 bases lining up with TRBD1. CDR3 sequence reads: CASSKTGGDYGYTF. The CDR3 DNA reads TGTGCCAGCAGCAAGACAGGGGGCGATTATGGCTACACCTTC.